This TCR beta chain originates from a study of T cells in Graves' hyperthyroidism and ophthalmopathy. This clonotype was seen ten or more times. V lost 2 bases, J lost 4 bases, and 2 bases stayed unmatched. The CDR3 covers 15 residues. Germline CDR1 MDHEN, CDR2 SYDVKM. TCR beta CDR3 region amplification was performed from RNA transcripts. HTBI primers were employed in a first-round RT-PCR of the TCR CDR3. MiXCR was run by TCRdb on the multiplex PCR reads, yielding one entry per CDR3 protein. In the table there are 300,000 to 350,000 distinct CDR3 sequences, 15% to 20% of which are singletons. Clinical symptoms, serum thyroxine and TRAb, thyroid ultrasound and orbital computed tomography together formed the diagnostic basis.

The clonotype was recovered from a woman in her fifties or sixties with Graves' hyperthyroidism. The sequenced sample was blood. The V gene is TRBV28, the J gene TRBJ2-3; 11 nucleotides align to TRBD1. CDR3 in amino acids: CASSLGGQGADTQYF. As DNA, the CDR3 is TGTGCCAGCAGTTTAGGGGGACAGGGGGCAGATACGCAGTATTTT.